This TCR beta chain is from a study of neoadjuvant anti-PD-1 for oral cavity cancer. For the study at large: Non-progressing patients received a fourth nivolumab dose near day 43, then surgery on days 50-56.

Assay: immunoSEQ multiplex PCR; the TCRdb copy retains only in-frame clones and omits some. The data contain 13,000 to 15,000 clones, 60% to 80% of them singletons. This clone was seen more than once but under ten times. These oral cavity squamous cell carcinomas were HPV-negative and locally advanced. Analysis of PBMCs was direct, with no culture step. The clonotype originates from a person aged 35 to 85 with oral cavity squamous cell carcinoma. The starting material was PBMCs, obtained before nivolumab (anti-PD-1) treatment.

The CDR3, as DNA: TGTGCCAGTAGTCCGACTAGCGGGACCACCGGGGAGCTGTTTTTT. Residues: CASSPTSGTTGELFF. The rearrangement links TRBV19 to TRBJ2-2, with 11 bases fitting TRBD2. CDR3 size: 15 residues. V lost 5 bases and J lost 4; bases outside the gene matches: 3. Per germline, CDR1 LNHDA and CDR2 SQIVND (reference sequence). The full variable domain, completed using reference TRBV19 and TRBJ2-2, is DGGITQSPKYLFRKEGQNVTLSCEQNLNHDAMYWYRQDPGQGLRLIYYSQIVNDFQKGDIAEGYSVSREKKESFPLTVTSAQKNPTAFYLCASSPTSGTTGELFFGEGSRLTVL.